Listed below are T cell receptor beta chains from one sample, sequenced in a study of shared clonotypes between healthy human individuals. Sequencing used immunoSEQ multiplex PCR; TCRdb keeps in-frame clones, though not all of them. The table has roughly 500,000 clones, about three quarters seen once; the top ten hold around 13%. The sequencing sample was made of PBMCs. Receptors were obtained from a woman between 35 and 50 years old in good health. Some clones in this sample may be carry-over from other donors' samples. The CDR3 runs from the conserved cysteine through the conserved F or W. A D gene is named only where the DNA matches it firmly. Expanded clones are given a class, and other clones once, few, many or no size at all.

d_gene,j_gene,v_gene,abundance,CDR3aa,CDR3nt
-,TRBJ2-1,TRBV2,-,CASSTSGTTGGDSSYNEQFF,TGTGCCAGCAGTACCTCGGGTACAACGGGGGGGGACAGCTCCTACAATGAGCAGTTCTTC
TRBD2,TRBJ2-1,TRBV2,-,CASSATSGRATEQFF,TGTGCCAGCAGTGCGACTAGCGGGAGGGCCACTGAGCAGTTCTTC
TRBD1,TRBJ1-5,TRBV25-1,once,CASSEAGTGVQPQHF,TGTGCCAGCAGTGAGGCCGGGACAGGGGTTCAGCCCCAGCATTTT
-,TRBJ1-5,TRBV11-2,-,CASSLDRGNQPQHF,TGTGCCAGCAGCTTAGACAGGGGCAATCAGCCCCAGCATTTT
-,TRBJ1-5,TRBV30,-,CAWSFDSNQPQHF,TGTGCCTGGAGCTTCGATAGCAATCAGCCCCAGCATTTT
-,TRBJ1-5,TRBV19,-,CATLGQFNQPQHF,TGTGCCACCCTGGGGCAGTTTAATCAGCCCCAGCATTTT
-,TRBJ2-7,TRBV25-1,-,CASSDSYEQYF,TGTGCCAGCAGTGACAGTTACGAGCAGTACTTC
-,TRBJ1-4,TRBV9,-,CASSRWLNEKLFF,TGTGCCAGCAGCCGATGGCTTAATGAAAAACTGTTTTTT
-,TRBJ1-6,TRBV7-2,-,CASRQGTAGWYSPLHF,TGTGCCAGCAGGCAGGGAACAGCAGGGTGGTACTCACCCCTCCACTTT
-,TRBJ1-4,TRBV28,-,CASSLPTRGWEKLFF,TGTGCCAGCAGTTTACCGACCCGGGGTTGGGAAAAACTGTTTTTT
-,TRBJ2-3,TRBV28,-,CASSRIPTDTQYF,TGTGCCAGCAGTCGGATCCCCACAGATACGCAGTATTTT
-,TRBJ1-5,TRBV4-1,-,CASSQVGFNQPQHF,TGCGCCAGCAGCCAAGTCGGATTCAATCAGCCCCAGCATTTT
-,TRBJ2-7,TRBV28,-,CASSPGLASYEQYF,TGTGCCAGCAGTCCGGGGCTAGCGTCCTACGAGCAGTACTTC
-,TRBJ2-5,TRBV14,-,CASSPGRGLLETQYF,TGTGCCAGCAGCCCAGGGAGAGGGCTGTTAGAGACCCAGTACTTC
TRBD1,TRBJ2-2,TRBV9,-,CASSVGGQENTGELFF,TGTGCCAGCAGCGTAGGGGGACAGGAAAACACCGGGGAGCTGTTTTTT
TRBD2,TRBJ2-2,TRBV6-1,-,CASRSGLTNTGELFF,TGTGCCAGCCGTTCGGGACTAACGAACACCGGGGAGCTGTTTTTT
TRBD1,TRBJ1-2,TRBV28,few,CASRRTGSGYGYTF,TGTGCCAGCAGGAGGACAGGGTCGGGCTATGGCTACACCTTC
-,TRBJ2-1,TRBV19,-,CASRQGPGVWEQFF,TGTGCCAGTAGACAGGGCCCCGGGGTTTGGGAGCAGTTCTTC
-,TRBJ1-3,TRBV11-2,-,CASSPVGVKRNTIYF,TGTGCCAGCAGCCCAGTAGGGGTTAAGAGAAACACCATATATTTT
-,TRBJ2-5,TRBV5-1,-,CASSLGLGTGSQETQYF,TGCGCCAGCAGCTTGGGTTTGGGGACGGGGTCCCAAGAGACCCAGTACTTC
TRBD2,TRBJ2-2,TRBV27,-,CASRVRGAGELFF,TGTGCCAGCAGAGTTCGGGGGGCCGGGGAGCTGTTTTTT
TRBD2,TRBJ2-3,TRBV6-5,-,CASSGGLLSTDTQYF,TGTGCCAGCAGTGGGGGACTACTAAGCACAGATACGCAGTATTTT
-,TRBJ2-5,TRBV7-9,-,CASSPPSDQETQYF,TGTGCCAGCAGTCCGCCTAGCGACCAAGAGACCCAGTACTTC
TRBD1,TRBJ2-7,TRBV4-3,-,CASSQDSQGGAEQYF,TGCGCCAGCAGCCAAGATTCTCAAGGGGGCGCCGAGCAGTACTTC
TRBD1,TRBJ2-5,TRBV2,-,CASTRGDRGKGETQYF,TGTGCCAGCACAAGGGGAGACAGGGGAAAGGGAGAGACCCAGTACTTC
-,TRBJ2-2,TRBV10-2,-,CASSGSRQMNTGELFF,TGCGCCAGCAGTGGATCCCGGCAGATGAACACCGGGGAGCTGTTTTTT
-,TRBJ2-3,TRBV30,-,CAWGGPSSTDTQYF,TGTGCCTGGGGGGGGCCTTCTAGCACAGATACGCAGTATTTT
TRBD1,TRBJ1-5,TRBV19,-,CASSIGPRGINQPQHF,TGTGCCAGTAGTATAGGGCCCAGGGGGATCAATCAGCCCCAGCATTTT
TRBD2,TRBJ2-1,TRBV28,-,CASGTSGRNEQFF,TGTGCCAGCGGGACTAGCGGGAGGAATGAGCAGTTCTTC
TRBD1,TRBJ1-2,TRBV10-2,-,CASSNQGVDGYTF,TGCGCCAGCAGTAACCAGGGGGTTGATGGCTACACCTTC
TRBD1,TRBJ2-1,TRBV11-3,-,CASSRGTGNEQFF,TGTGCCAGCAGCAGAGGGACAGGCAATGAGCAGTTCTTC
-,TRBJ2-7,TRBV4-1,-,CASSQAQEGVYEQYF,TGCGCCAGCAGCCAAGCCCAGGAGGGGGTCTACGAGCAGTACTTC
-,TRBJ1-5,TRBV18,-,CASSPIGGPGFNQPQHF,TGTGCCAGCTCACCTATTGGGGGACCGGGCTTCAATCAGCCCCAGCATTTT
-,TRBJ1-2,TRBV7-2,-,CASSLTRPGFGYTF,TGTGCCAGCAGCTTAACACGTCCGGGGTTTGGCTACACCTTC
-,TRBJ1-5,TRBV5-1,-,CASSLDQGGNQPQHF,TGCGCCAGCAGCTTGGATCAGGGTGGGAATCAGCCCCAGCATTTT
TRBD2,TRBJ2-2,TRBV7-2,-,CASRRLAGNTGELFF,TGTGCCAGCAGGAGACTAGCGGGCAACACCGGGGAGCTGTTTTTT
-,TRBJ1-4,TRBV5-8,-,CASSGDGEKLFF,TGTGCCAGCAGCGGGGACGGCGAAAAACTGTTTTTT
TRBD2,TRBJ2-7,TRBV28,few,CASSPWGGGSYEQYF,TGTGCCAGCAGTCCCTGGGGCGGGGGGTCCTACGAGCAGTACTTC
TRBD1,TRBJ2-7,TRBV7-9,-,CASSNPGPSGTGVGEQYF,TGTGCCAGCAGCAATCCGGGACCCTCGGGAACAGGGGTGGGCGAGCAGTACTTC
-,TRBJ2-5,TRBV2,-,CASSGGLQETQYF,TGTGCCAGCAGTGGGGGCCTTCAAGAGACCCAGTACTTC